This is a list of T cell receptor beta chains from one sample in a study of blood T cell repertoires in COVID-19. Data came from immunoSEQ multiplex PCR; TCRdb stores just in-frame clones and leaves some out. The sample holds 110,000 or so clones; around 90% are singletons and the top ten take 4.6%. The material sequenced was peripheral blood. Source of these receptors: a woman aged 45-65 years with acute or convalescent COVID-19. The CDR3 runs from the conserved cysteine through the conserved F or W. D genes are given only for firm matches. Expanded clones get a size class; other rows say once, few or many, or leave the size out.

clone_size j_call d_call v_call cdr3_nt cdr3_aa
NA TRBJ2-2 NA TRBV18 TGTGCCAGCTCACAGAGCGGATTTCAGGGGACCGGGGAGCTGTTTTTT CASSQSGFQGTGELFF
NA TRBJ1-2 NA TRBV24-1 TGTGCCACCAGTGTCGGGACATTCGGGGGCTACACCTTC CATSVGTFGGYTF
NA TRBJ1-5 NA TRBV12-3/TRBV12-4 TGTGCCAGCAGTTTAAACCGGGGGTTCCCCCAGCATTTT CASSLNRGFPQHF
NA TRBJ1-1 NA TRBV10-2 TGCGCCAGCAGGATTATCGGCACTGAAGCTTTCTTT CASRIIGTEAFF
NA TRBJ2-7 TRBD2 TRBV5-1 TGCGCCAGCAGCTTCGTAGCGGGGGTCTCCTACGAGCAGTACTTC CASSFVAGVSYEQYF
few TRBJ1-1 NA TRBV6-1 TGTGCCAGCAGTGAGCATGGCCCCCGGAACACTGAAGCTTTCTTT CASSEHGPRNTEAFF
NA TRBJ2-7 TRBD1 TRBV6-5 TGTGCCAGCAGGGACAGGGGGAGGCTGGACGAGCAGTACTTC CASRDRGRLDEQYF
few TRBJ1-4 TRBD1 TRBV2 TGTGCCAGCAGTTCCCACACAGGGGGCAATGAAAAACTGTTTTTT CASSSHTGGNEKLFF
once TRBJ1-1 TRBD1 TRBV6-5 TGTGCCAGCAGTCTTAGGGGGCTGAACACTGAAGCTTTCTTT CASSLRGLNTEAFF
once TRBJ1-5 TRBD1 TRBV7-2 TGTGCCAGCAGTTATCAGGGGGGCAATCAGCCCCAGCATTTT CASSYQGGNQPQHF
NA TRBJ1-1 NA TRBV7-2 TGTGCCAGCAGCCTTTCTATGAACACTGAAGCTTTCTTT CASSLSMNTEAFF
few TRBJ1-1 NA TRBV7-2 TGTGCCAGCAGCCCACAGGGAGGGGTGAACACTGAAGCTTTCTTT CASSPQGGVNTEAFF
NA TRBJ1-1 TRBD1 TRBV6-2/TRBV6-3 TGTGCCAGCAGTTACTCGGCAGGGGGCAAAGCTTTCTTT CASSYSAGGKAFF
NA TRBJ2-5 NA TRBV4-1 TGCGCCAGCAGCCACCCTAAGGTCGGGGGAGTGGATCTAAGGACCCAGTACTTC CASSHPKVGGVDLRTQYF
NA TRBJ1-5 NA TRBV15 TGTGCCACCAGCAGAGACCTCCATGATACGGGCAATCAGCCCCAGCATTTT CATSRDLHDTGNQPQHF
NA TRBJ1-2 NA TRBV15 TGTGCCACCAGCAGAGACAGAGCGTACAACTATGGCTACACCTTC CATSRDRAYNYGYTF
NA TRBJ2-2 NA TRBV15 TGTGCCACCAGCAGAGCCGGGGGGCAAGGGTTTGGGCTGTTTTTT CATSRAGGQGFGLFF
NA TRBJ1-4 NA TRBV7-9 TGTGCCAGCAGCTTAGACTCTAATGAAAAACTGTTTTTT CASSLDSNEKLFF
NA TRBJ2-2 TRBD1 TRBV19 TGTGCCAGTAGGTCCGGGACAGTGAACACCGGGGAGCTGTTTTTT CASRSGTVNTGELFF
NA TRBJ1-1 TRBD1 TRBV6-5 TGTGCCAGCAGCCCGGGACAGGGCTACACTGAAGCTTTCTTT CASSPGQGYTEAFF
NA TRBJ2-5 TRBD1 TRBV19 TGTGCCAGTAGCCCAGGGGGAGAGACCCAGTACTTC CASSPGGETQYF
NA TRBJ1-2 NA TRBV28 TGTGCCAGCAGTTTTGCGATACTCTATGGCTACACCTTC CASSFAILYGYTF
NA TRBJ1-2 NA TRBV3-1/TRBV3-2 TGTGCCAGCAGCCAAGCTGGGGGGATCTATGGCTACACCTTC CASSQAGGIYGYTF
once TRBJ1-3 NA TRBV5-1 TGCGCCAGCAGCTCTGATCCCTTTGAGGGAAACACCATATATTTT CASSSDPFEGNTIYF
once TRBJ2-5 NA TRBV6-5 TGTGCCAGTGGGGGGGAGACCCAGTACTTC CASGGETQYF
NA TRBJ2-1 NA TRBV19 TGTGCCAGTAGTACAGGGGGGACTTCAAAAAGCTCCTACAATGAGCAGTTCTTC CASSTGGTSKSSYNEQFF
NA TRBJ1-3 NA TRBV19 TGTGCCAGTAGTATGACCGGGGATGGTGGAAACACCATATATTTT CASSMTGDGGNTIYF
NA TRBJ2-2 NA TRBV6-2/TRBV6-3 TGTGCCAGCAGTTATCAGGGCGCGAACACCGGGGAGCTGTTTTTT CASSYQGANTGELFF
NA TRBJ1-6 TRBD1 TRBV28 TGTGCCAGCAGACCCGGGACAGGCGGTTCACCCCTCCACTTT CASRPGTGGSPLHF
NA TRBJ1-1 TRBD1 TRBV10-2 TGCGCCAGCAGTGCCCGGGACAGGGGGAAGAACACTGAAGCTTTCTTT CASSARDRGKNTEAFF
NA TRBJ2-1 NA TRBV21-1 TGTGCCAGCAGCAACAAGGGACTAGCGGGGGGAAAGGGGGAGCAGTTCTTC CASSNKGLAGGKGEQFF
NA TRBJ2-3 TRBD2 TRBV5-8 TGTGCCAGCAGCTCGGGACTAGCGGGATTTCAAGATACGCAGTATTTT CASSSGLAGFQDTQYF
NA TRBJ2-4 NA TRBV28 TGTGCCAGCAGTTTGGCCTCACCCGGGAGCATTCAGTACTTC CASSLASPGSIQYF